This is a list of T cell receptor beta chains from one sample in a study of identical twins. TCRdb called the 5' RACE reads again in MiXCR, with one record for every CDR3 protein. The top ten clones hold about 0.53% of a sample with around 450,000 distinct CDR3 sequences, over 12% of them seen once. This sample also appeared in a second study, on yellow fever vaccine responses in identical twins.

The specimen sequenced was CD4+ T cells sorted from blood. Source of these receptors: a woman aged 18-29 years in good health. CDR3s include the opening cysteine and the closing phenylalanine or tryptophan. The order of the fields is J gene, clone size, D gene, V gene, CDR3 DNA, CDR3 protein. The D gene is left open where the match is weak. Size is omitted from some rows. Given values are once, few, many or a class for expanded clones.

j_call: TRBJ2-2; clone_size: once; d_call: -; v_call: TRBV3-1; cdr3_nt: TGTGCCAGCAGCCAAATCGACACCGGGGAGCTGTTTTTT; cdr3_aa: CASSQIDTGELFF
j_call: TRBJ2-2; clone_size: -; d_call: TRBD2; v_call: TRBV7-2; cdr3_nt: TGTGCCAGCAGCTTAGATCGGCGGGGGGGCGCCGGGGAGCTGTTTTTT; cdr3_aa: CASSLDRRGGAGELFF
j_call: TRBJ2-5; clone_size: many; d_call: -; v_call: TRBV4-2; cdr3_nt: TGTGCCAGCAGCCAAGATCTAGGCCGGGAGACCCAGTACTTC; cdr3_aa: CASSQDLGRETQYF
j_call: TRBJ2-3; clone_size: few; d_call: TRBD2; v_call: TRBV12-3/TRBV12-4; cdr3_nt: TGTGCCAGCAGCCGCCGGGGGGGCCTGGGCACAGATACGCAGTATTTT; cdr3_aa: CASSRRGGLGTDTQYF
j_call: TRBJ2-2; clone_size: once; d_call: TRBD2; v_call: TRBV20-1; cdr3_nt: TGCTGTGCTAGTCCTCCTAGGCGGGGGTTAGCGAACACCGGGGAGCTGTTTTTT; cdr3_aa: CCASPPRRGLANTGELFF
j_call: TRBJ1-1; clone_size: -; d_call: -; v_call: TRBV28; cdr3_nt: TGTGCCAGCAGTCCCGCTACCGTGAACACTGAAGCTTTCTTT; cdr3_aa: CASSPATVNTEAFF
j_call: TRBJ2-1; clone_size: many; d_call: TRBD2; v_call: TRBV12-3/TRBV12-4; cdr3_nt: TGTGCCAGCAGTTTAGCTGGGCTAGCGGGGTATAGTGAGCAGTTCTTC; cdr3_aa: CASSLAGLAGYSEQFF
j_call: TRBJ2-3; clone_size: few; d_call: TRBD1; v_call: TRBV24-1; cdr3_nt: TGTGCCACCCGGGACAGTAGCACAGATACGCAGTATTTT; cdr3_aa: CATRDSSTDTQYF
j_call: TRBJ1-1; clone_size: -; d_call: -; v_call: TRBV20-1; cdr3_nt: TGCAGTGCTAGAGATCCGAGTTACACTGAAGCTTTCTTT; cdr3_aa: CSARDPSYTEAFF
j_call: TRBJ2-1; clone_size: many; d_call: -; v_call: TRBV11-1; cdr3_nt: TGTGCCAGCAGCTTAGATAGGAAAACCTACAATGAGCAGTTCTTC; cdr3_aa: CASSLDRKTYNEQFF
j_call: TRBJ2-1; clone_size: many; d_call: -; v_call: TRBV27; cdr3_nt: TGTGCCAGCTTACTCTCCGGGACCACCTACAATGAGCAGTTCTTC; cdr3_aa: CASLLSGTTYNEQFF
j_call: TRBJ2-2; clone_size: many; d_call: TRBD1; v_call: TRBV29-1; cdr3_nt: TGCAGCGTCCGATCGACAGGGGGCAAAGATTTTAGCGGGGAGCTGTTTTTT; cdr3_aa: CSVRSTGGKDFSGELFF
j_call: TRBJ2-4; clone_size: few; d_call: -; v_call: TRBV6-1; cdr3_nt: TGTGCCAGCAGTGAAGCGGTAGGGATTGGAAACATTCAGTACTTC; cdr3_aa: CASSEAVGIGNIQYF
j_call: TRBJ2-6; clone_size: -; d_call: TRBD1; v_call: TRBV11-2; cdr3_nt: TGTGCCAGCAGCGACAGGGTAACTGGGGCCAACGTCCTGACTTTC; cdr3_aa: CASSDRVTGANVLTF
j_call: TRBJ2-5; clone_size: few; d_call: -; v_call: TRBV9; cdr3_nt: TGTGCCAGCAGCGTCCGGGGGGACAGCCAAGAGACCCAGTACTTC; cdr3_aa: CASSVRGDSQETQYF
j_call: TRBJ2-3; clone_size: -; d_call: -; v_call: TRBV24-1; cdr3_nt: TGTGCCACCAGTGATTTTACTAGCCCTACGAGGTATTTT; cdr3_aa: CATSDFTSPTRYF
j_call: TRBJ1-4; clone_size: -; d_call: -; v_call: TRBV5-1; cdr3_nt: TGCGCCAGCAGCGGGAGAGACAGCTTAAATGAAAAACTGTTTTTT; cdr3_aa: CASSGRDSLNEKLFF